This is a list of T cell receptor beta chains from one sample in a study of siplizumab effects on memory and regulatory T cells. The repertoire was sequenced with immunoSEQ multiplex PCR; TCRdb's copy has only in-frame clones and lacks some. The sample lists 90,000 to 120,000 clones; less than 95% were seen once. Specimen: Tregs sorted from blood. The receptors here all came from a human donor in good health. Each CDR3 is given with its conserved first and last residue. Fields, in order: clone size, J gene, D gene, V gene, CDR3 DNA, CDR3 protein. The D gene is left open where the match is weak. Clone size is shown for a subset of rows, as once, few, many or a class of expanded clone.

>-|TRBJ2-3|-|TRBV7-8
TGTGCCAGCAGCTTGAGTGCCCCAGGAGGGTCGCAGTATTTT
CASSLSAPGGSQYF
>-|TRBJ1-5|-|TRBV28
TGTGCCAGCAGTTTATCTGGAAGGGATCAGCCCCAGCATTTT
CASSLSGRDQPQHF
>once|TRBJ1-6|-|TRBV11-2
TGTGCCAGCAGCTTTAATTCACCCCTCCACTTT
CASSFNSPLHF
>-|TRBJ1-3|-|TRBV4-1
TGCGCCAGCAGCCAAGATGAGGGGGGTTCGAGAAACACCATATATTTT
CASSQDEGGSRNTIYF
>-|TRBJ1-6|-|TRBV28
TGTGCCAGCGGCGTGGGACGGGCCCACTTT
CASGVGRAHF
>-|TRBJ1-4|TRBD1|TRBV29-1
TGCAGCGTTGGAGGGACAGCCCTTAATGAAAAACTGTTTTTT
CSVGGTALNEKLFF
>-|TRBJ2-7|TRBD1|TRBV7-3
TGTGCCAGCAGCTTAACGGGGGACAGGGCCTACGAGCAGTACTTC
CASSLTGDRAYEQYF
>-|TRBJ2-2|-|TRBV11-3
TGTGCCAGCAGCTTAGTACCGAACACCGGGGAGCTGTTTTTT
CASSLVPNTGELFF
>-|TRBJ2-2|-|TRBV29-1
TGCAGCGTTCGTGGGGCCGGGAACACCGGGGAGCTGTTTTTT
CSVRGAGNTGELFF
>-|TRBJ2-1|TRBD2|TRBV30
TGTGCCTGGAGCTCCACCGGGGGGAGGGAGCAGTTCTTC
CAWSSTGGREQFF
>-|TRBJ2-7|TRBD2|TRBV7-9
TGTGCCAGCAGCTTGGAGGGACTAGCAGTACACGAGCAGTACTTC
CASSLEGLAVHEQYF
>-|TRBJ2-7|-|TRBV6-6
-
CASSSSQTGDSYEQYF
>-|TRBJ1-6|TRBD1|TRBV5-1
TGCGCCAGCAGCCCTTCGACAGGGACCTCACCCCTCCACTTT
CASSPSTGTSPLHF
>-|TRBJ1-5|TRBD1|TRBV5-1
TGCGCCAGCAGCTTGGAGGGACAGGGATACCAGCCCCAGCATTTT
CASSLEGQGYQPQHF
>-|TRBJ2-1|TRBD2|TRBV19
TGTGCCAGTAAGCGGGAGGCCCGCAATGAGCAGTTCTTC
CASKREARNEQFF
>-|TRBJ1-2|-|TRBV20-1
TGCAGTGCTACTCAGGGGAATGGCTACACCTTC
CSATQGNGYTF
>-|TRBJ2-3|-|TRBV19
TGTGCCAGTAGTACCTTCACCGCTAGAGATACGCAGTATTTT
CASSTFTARDTQYF
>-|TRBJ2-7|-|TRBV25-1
TGTGCCAGCAGTGGACACTACGAGCAGTACTTC
CASSGHYEQYF
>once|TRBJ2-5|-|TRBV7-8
TGTGCCAGCAGCTTAGGGACCATGGGGTTAGGGACCCAGTACTTC
CASSLGTMGLGTQYF
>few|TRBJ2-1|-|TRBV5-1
TGCGCCAGCAGCTTGGTGACAGGGCGGGGGCTCTACAATGAGCAGTTCTTC
CASSLVTGRGLYNEQFF
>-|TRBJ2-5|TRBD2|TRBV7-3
TGTGCCAGCAGCCTTAGCGGGAGGTTGGAGACCCAGTACTTC
CASSLSGRLETQYF
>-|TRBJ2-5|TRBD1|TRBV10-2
TGCGCCAGCAGTATTTCTATGACAGGGGGCAGAGGGACCCAGTACTTC
CASSISMTGGRGTQYF